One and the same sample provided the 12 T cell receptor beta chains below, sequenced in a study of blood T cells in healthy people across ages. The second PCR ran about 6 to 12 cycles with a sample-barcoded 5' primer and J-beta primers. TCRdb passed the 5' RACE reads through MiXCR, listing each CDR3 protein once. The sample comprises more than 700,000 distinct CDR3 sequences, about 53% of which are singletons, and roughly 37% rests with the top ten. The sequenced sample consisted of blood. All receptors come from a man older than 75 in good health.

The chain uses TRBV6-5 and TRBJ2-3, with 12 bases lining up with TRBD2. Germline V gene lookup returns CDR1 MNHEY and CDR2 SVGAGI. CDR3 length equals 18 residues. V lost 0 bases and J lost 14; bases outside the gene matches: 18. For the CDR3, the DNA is TGTGCCAGCAGTTACTCTGGGACTAGCGGGCGGAAGCACAGATACGCGTATTTT. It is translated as CASSYSGTSGRKHRYAYF.

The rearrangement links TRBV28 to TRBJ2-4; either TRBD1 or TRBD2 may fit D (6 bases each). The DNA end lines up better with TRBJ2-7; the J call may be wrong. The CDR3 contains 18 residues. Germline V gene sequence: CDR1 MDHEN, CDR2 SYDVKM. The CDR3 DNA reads TGTGCCAGCAGCCCAGGACTGAAACGGCCGGGGGCGCTCTACGAGCAGTACTTC. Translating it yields CASSPGLKRPGALYEQYF.

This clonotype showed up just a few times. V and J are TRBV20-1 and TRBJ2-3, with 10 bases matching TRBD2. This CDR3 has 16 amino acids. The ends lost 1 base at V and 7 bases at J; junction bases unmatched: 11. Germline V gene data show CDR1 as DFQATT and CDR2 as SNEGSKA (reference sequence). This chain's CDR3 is CSARVPTSGILNTQYF. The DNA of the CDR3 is TGCAGTGCTAGAGTACCCACTAGCGGGATTTTGAATACGCAGTATTTT.

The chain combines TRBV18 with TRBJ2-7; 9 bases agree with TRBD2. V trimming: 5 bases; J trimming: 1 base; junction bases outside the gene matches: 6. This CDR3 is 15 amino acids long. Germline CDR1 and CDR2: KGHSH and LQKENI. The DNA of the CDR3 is TGTGCCAGCTCAGGGCTAGCGGGACAATCCTACGAGCAGTACTTC. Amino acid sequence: CASSGLAGQSYEQYF.

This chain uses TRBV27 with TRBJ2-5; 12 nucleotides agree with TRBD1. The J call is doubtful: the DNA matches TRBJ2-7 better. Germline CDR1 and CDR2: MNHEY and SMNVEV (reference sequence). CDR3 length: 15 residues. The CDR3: CASSKGDRGLYEQYF. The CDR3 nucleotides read TGTGCCAGCAGTAAGGGGGACAGGGGGCTGTACGAGCAGTACTTC.

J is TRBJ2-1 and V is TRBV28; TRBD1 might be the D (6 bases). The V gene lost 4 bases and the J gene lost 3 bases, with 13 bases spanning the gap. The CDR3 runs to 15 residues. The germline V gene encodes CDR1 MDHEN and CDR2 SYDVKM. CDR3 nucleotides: TGTGCCAGCAGTTCAGGACAGTCGGTCTACAATGAGCAGTTCTTC. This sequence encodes CASSSGQSVYNEQFF.

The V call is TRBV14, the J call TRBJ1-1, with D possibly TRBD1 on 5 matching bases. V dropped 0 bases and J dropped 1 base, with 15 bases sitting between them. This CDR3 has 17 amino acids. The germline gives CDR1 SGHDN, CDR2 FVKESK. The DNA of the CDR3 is TGTGCCAGCAGCCAAGAGGTGGGTACGGGGGAGAACACTGAAGCTTTCTTT. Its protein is CASSQEVGTGENTEAFF.

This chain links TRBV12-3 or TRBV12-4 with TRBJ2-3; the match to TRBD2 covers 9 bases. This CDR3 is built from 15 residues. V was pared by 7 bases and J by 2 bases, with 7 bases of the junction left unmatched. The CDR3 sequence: CASNGAGGPTDTQYF. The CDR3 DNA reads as TGTGCCAGCAACGGAGCGGGAGGCCCCACAGATACGCAGTATTTT.

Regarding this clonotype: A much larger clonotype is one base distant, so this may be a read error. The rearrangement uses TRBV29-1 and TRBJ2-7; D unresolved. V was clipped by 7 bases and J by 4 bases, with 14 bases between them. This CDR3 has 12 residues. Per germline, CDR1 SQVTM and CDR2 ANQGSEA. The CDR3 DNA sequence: TGCAGCGCCGTGACAAAGATTTACGAGCAGTACTTC. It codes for CSAVTKIYEQYF.

CDR3 in DNA: TGTGCCAGCGGCGGGGCCGTCCAAGAGACCCAGTACTTC. This codes for CASGGAVQETQYF. V usage is TRBV11-2 and J usage is TRBJ2-5; D is perhaps TRBD2 (6 bases). V lost 8 bases, J lost 1 base, and 11 bases lay in between. The CDR3 is made up of 13 amino acids. CDR1 and CDR2 (germline): SGHAT, FQNNGV. Combining the CDR3 with reference TRBV11-2 and TRBJ2-5 gives the whole variable domain EAGVAQSPRYKIIEKRQSVAFWCNPISGHATLYWYQQILGQGPKLLIQFQNNGVVDDSQLPKDRFSAERLKGVDSTLKIQPAKLEDSAVYLCASGGAVQETQYFGPGTRLLVL.

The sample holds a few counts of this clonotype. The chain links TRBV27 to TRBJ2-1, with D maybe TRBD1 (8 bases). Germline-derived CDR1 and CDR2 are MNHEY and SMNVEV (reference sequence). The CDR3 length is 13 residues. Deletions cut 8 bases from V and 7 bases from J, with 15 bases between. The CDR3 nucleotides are TGTGCCAGCTCGGGAGGACAGGGAAATGAGCAGTTCTTC. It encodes CASSGGQGNEQFF.

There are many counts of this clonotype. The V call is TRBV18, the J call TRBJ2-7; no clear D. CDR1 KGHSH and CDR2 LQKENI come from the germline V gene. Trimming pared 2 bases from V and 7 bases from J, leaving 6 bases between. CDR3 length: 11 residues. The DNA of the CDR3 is TGTGCCAGCTCACCAGGGTATGAGCAGTACTTC. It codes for CASSPGYEQYF.